This entry lists 13 T cell receptor beta chains sequenced from one sample in a study of cytomegalovirus exposure and HLA in healthy donors. Assay: immunoSEQ multiplex PCR; the TCRdb copy retains only in-frame clones and omits some. The sample shows 140,000 or so clones, roughly 89% of them seen only once. The sequencing input was PBMCs. The receptors were sampled from a man aged 18 to 30 in good health and CMV-seropositive.

This chain uses TRBV19 with TRBJ2-3; the D gene is possibly TRBD1 (5 bases). Germline V lookup: CDR1 LNHDA, CDR2 SQIVND (reference sequence). Between the trimmed V and J ends, which lost 3 bases and 14 bases, there was a span of 15 bases. CDR3 size: 12 residues. The DNA for the CDR3 is TGTGCCAGTAGTATTTCGGCAGGGCACCCGTATTTT. It encodes CASSISAGHPYF.

The chain carries TRBV4-1 and TRBJ2-1; no clear D. Trimming took off 0 bases at V and 8 bases at J, with 8 bases between the two ends. Germline V gives CDR1 MGHRA, CDR2 YSYEKL. The length of the CDR3 is 13 residues. The CDR3 DNA sequence: TGCGCCAGCAGCCAAGATCCCAAATATGAGCAGTTCTTC. Its protein is CASSQDPKYEQFF.

The chain couples TRBV9 to TRBJ2-5; TRBD2 might be the D (5 bases). CDR1 and CDR2 (germline): SGDLS, YYNGEE. V was pared by 0 bases and J by 5 bases, with 8 bases between. The CDR3 has 13 residues. For the CDR3, the DNA is TGTGCCAGCAGCGTAGGGACTCTGGAGACCCAGTACTTC. This gives the protein CASSVGTLETQYF.

This clone has at least ten counts. The chain is built from TRBV11-2 and TRBJ2-4; D remains unclear. Trimming took 2 bases from V and 8 from J, leaving 16 bases between them. Per the germline V gene, CDR1 is SGHAT and CDR2 is FQNNGV. This CDR3 region has 15 residues. CDR3 nucleotides: TGTGCCAGCAGCTTAAGAGCAGGCCCAGGTTACATTCAGTACTTC. Translation gives CASSLRAGPGYIQYF.

This clone was seen once. The chain recombines TRBV18 with TRBJ1-2, with D perhaps matching TRBD1 (6 bases). With 6 bases removed from V and 0 bases from J, the gap between germline ends came to 14 bases. CDR3 length equals 15 residues. Germline V gene lookup returns CDR1 KGHSH and CDR2 LQKENI. CDR3 in DNA: TGTGCCAGCTCCCCCGGGACACCGGCTAACTATGGCTACACCTTC. It specifies CASSPGTPANYGYTF.

The sample holds one count of this clone. The chain links TRBV4-1 to TRBJ2-7; TRBD1 might be the D (6 bases). There are 13 residues in the CDR3. V was shortened by 4 bases and J by 3 bases, with 10 bases between the two germline ends. Germline V gene lookup returns CDR1 MGHRA and CDR2 YSYEKL. The CDR3 reads CASSLQGNYEQYF. The CDR3 coding sequence is TGCGCCAGCAGCCTACAGGGTAACTACGAGCAGTACTTC.

The chain combines TRBV19 with TRBJ1-1, with 9 bases fitting TRBD1. There are 15 residues in the CDR3. The V gene end was trimmed by 5 bases and the J gene end by 6 bases; junction bases not matched to a gene: 10. Germline assignment: CDR1 LNHDA and CDR2 SQIVND (reference sequence). CDR3 nucleotides: TGTGCCAGTAGTCCCTGGGACAGGGATAGTGCTGAAGCTTTCTTT. Protein: CASSPWDRDSAEAFF.

In its sample, this clone was seen once. The chain uses TRBV5-6 and TRBJ1-1; 12 nucleotides match TRBD1. CDR1 and CDR2 (germline): SGHDT, YYEEEE. J was trimmed by 9 bases and V by 2 bases; bases with no gene match: 5. The CDR3 covers 14 residues. For the CDR3, the DNA is TGTGCCAGCAGCTTCGGGACAGGGGGCTTGAAAGCTTTCTTT. This gives the protein CASSFGTGGLKAFF.

This chain joins TRBV19 and TRBJ1-2, with 9 bases identical to TRBD1. CDR1 and CDR2 (germline): LNHDA, SQIVND (reference sequence). This CDR3 contains 15 residues. The junction had 10 bases not matched to a gene; V was cut back by 5 bases and J by 6 bases. In DNA form, the CDR3 reads TGTGCCAGTAGTTTCCGGACAGGGGAGATGAATGGCTACACCTTC. Translating gives CASSFRTGEMNGYTF.

The chain recombines TRBV19 with TRBJ1-1; 9 bases agree with TRBD1. In germline, CDR1 is LNHDA, CDR2 SQIVND (reference sequence). The V gene end was trimmed by 7 bases and the J gene end by 1 base; junction bases not matched to a gene: 4. The CDR3 covers 14 residues. The CDR3 sequence: CASIWGQGNTEAFF. For the CDR3, the DNA is TGTGCCAGTATCTGGGGACAGGGGAACACTGAAGCTTTCTTT.

The chain uses TRBV27 and TRBJ1-6; 7 bases map to TRBD1. The CDR3 runs to 15 residues. J lost 2 bases, V lost 3 bases, and 1 base had no gene match. The germline V gene encodes CDR1 MNHEY and CDR2 SMNVEV (reference sequence). In nucleotides, the CDR3 is TGTGCCAGCAGTTTGCAGGGGGCCTATAATTCACCCCTCCACTTT. Its protein is CASSLQGAYNSPLHF.

The V and J genes are TRBV25-1 and TRBJ2-1; no firm D call. The CDR3 sequence is 12 residues long. V lost 3 bases and J lost 6, with 6 bases in between. The germline CDR1 and CDR2 sequences are MGHDK and SYGVNS. The CDR3 DNA is TGTGCCAGCAGTGACGGTGTCAATGAGCAGTTCTTC. It specifies CASSDGVNEQFF.

The chain carries TRBV19 and TRBJ1-2; tentatively, D is TRBD1 (6 bases). Trimming cost V 7 bases and J 4 bases, with 19 bases left between them. The CDR3 extends over 15 amino acids. Germline lookup yields CDR1 LNHDA and CDR2 SQIVND (reference sequence). The CDR3 DNA reads TGTGCCAGTACCCATATACAGGGCAGGGGCTATGGCTACACCTTC. It is translated as CASTHIQGRGYGYTF. Looking up the rest from reference TRBV19 and TRBJ1-2 gives the full variable domain: DGGITQSPKYLFRKEGQNVTLSCEQNLNHDAMYWYRQDPGQGLRLIYYSQIVNDFQKGDIAEGYSVSREKKESFPLTVTSAQKNPTAFYLCASTHIQGRGYGYTFGSGTRLTVV.